This T cell receptor (beta chain) is drawn from a study of spatial heterogeneity in lung cancer. Across the study: The library had UMIs, and each TCR and UMI pair averaged more than ten raw reads. General study findings and limits: Tracking of tumor mutation counts was seen in expanded intratumoral alpha and beta TCR counts.

Time point described: sample taken at primary tumor resection. There were 72 donors, all of them untreated patients with early-stage non-small cell lung cancer. Sequencing of whole RNA from tumor, nontumor lung or frozen PBMC involved no sorting. This clonotype was recorded many times. What it binds is unknown. Every individual TCR cDNA molecule carried its own unique molecular identifier, which allowed correction of PCR and sequencing errors. A single record per CDR3 protein comes from TCRdb applying MiXCR to the 5' RACE reads. This table has some 4,000 distinct CDR3 sequences, about 5% appearing once. This CDR3 is built from 15 residues. V lost 2 bases, J lost 6 bases, and 4 bases stayed unmatched. Germline V gene lookup returns CDR1 SEHNR and CDR2 FQNEAQ (reference sequence).

This clonotype was obtained from a female donor with early-stage non-small cell lung cancer. This sequence joins TRBV7-9 and TRBJ2-2; TRBD2 agrees at 9 bases. The sample consisted of lung tumor tissue, taken at surgery. CDR3 nucleotide sequence: TGTGCCAGCAGCTTAATTAGCGGGAGAGCCGGGGAGCTGTTTTTT. Protein sequence: CASSLISGRAGELFF.